This TCR beta chain was obtained from a study of blood T cell repertoires in COVID-19. On the study more broadly: Samples taken during acute and convalescent COVID-19 were collected in the United States, Italy and Spain. PBMCs, B-cell-depleted T cells, or T cells provided the cDNA or gDNA that made up the material.

In the original analysis: Scientists estimated how many nucleated cells there were by amplifying reference gene primers. The data were produced by immunoSEQ multiplex PCR, yet TCRdb's version contains in-frame clones alone and is incomplete. The D gene and trimming were derived from the DNA, and the V and J assignments and clone size from that table. Of more than 120,000 clones in the sample, 80% to 90% were seen once. Germline assignment: CDR1 MNHEY and CDR2 SMNVEV (reference sequence). The CDR3 spans 14 residues. V was trimmed by 6 bases and J by 3 bases, leaving 13 bases between them. This receptor was identified in a woman between 45 and 65 years old with active or convalescent COVID-19. The chain carries TRBV27 and TRBJ2-3; a weak D match, TRBD2 (6 bases). Specimen: peripheral blood. The CDR3 coding sequence is TGTGCCAGCAGACTAGCCTGGAGTACAGATACGCAGTATTTT. This codes for CASRLAWSTDTQYF.